Listed below are T cell receptor beta chains from one sample, sequenced in a study of shared clonotypes between healthy human individuals. Repertoires were generated with immunoSEQ multiplex PCR, while TCRdb's copy carries only in-frame clones and drops some. This table holds roughly 660,000 clones, about 90% found once. Sequencing used memory CD8+ T cells from PBMCs. The source of these receptors is a young man in good health. Some clones in this sample may be carry-over from other donors' samples. Both conserved end residues are part of each CDR3. A D gene is named only where the DNA matches it firmly. The size field is filled for only some rows; it gives once, few, many or a size class.

D gene	V gene	clone size	J gene	CDR3 DNA	CDR3 protein
NA	TRBV5-8	NA	TRBJ2-1	TGTGCCAGCAGCTTGTGGCAGAATAACAATGAGCAGTTCTTC	CASSLWQNNNEQFF
NA	TRBV28	NA	TRBJ2-5	TGTGCCAGCAGCTTCGGGACGACTCAGGACTTCGGGGAGACCCAGTACTTC	CASSFGTTQDFGETQYF
TRBD1	TRBV19	NA	TRBJ2-1	TGTGCCAGTAGTATACGGGACAGGGGGCAGTGGCAGTTCTTC	CASSIRDRGQWQFF
NA	TRBV6-6	NA	TRBJ2-3	TGTGCCAGCAGTTACGAAGCGATGGATACGCAGTATTTT	CASSYEAMDTQYF
NA	TRBV9	NA	TRBJ2-6	TGTGCCAGCAGCGTATTCAGGGGTGGGGCTGGGGCCAACGTCCTGACTTTC	CASSVFRGGAGANVLTF
NA	TRBV29-1	NA	TRBJ2-1	TGCAGCGTTCCTAAGACCTGGAATGAGCAGTTCTTC	CSVPKTWNEQFF
NA	TRBV27	NA	TRBJ2-7	TGTGCCAGCAGTTTGGGCGTAAATACCTACGAGCAGTACTTC	CASSLGVNTYEQYF
TRBD2	TRBV28	NA	TRBJ2-1	TGTGCCAGCACTGGCCTAGCGGGATTCTACAATGAGCAGTTCTTC	CASTGLAGFYNEQFF
NA	TRBV7-9	NA	TRBJ1-1	TGTGCCAGCAGCTTACCCAGGGAGCCACTCCTCACTGAAGCTTTCTTT	CASSLPREPLLTEAFF
NA	TRBV6-5	NA	TRBJ2-5	TGTGCCAGCAGTTACTCGTATCTCGGAGGGGAGACCCAGTACTTC	CASSYSYLGGETQYF
NA	TRBV10-1	NA	TRBJ2-1	TGCGCCAGCAGCGAAACAGTGGTGGATGAGCAGTTCTTC	CASSETVVDEQFF
NA	TRBV5-6	NA	TRBJ2-5	TGTGCCAGCAGCCGGGCCAGAACTTACCTGGAGACCCAGTACTTC	CASSRARTYLETQYF
TRBD2	TRBV6-5	NA	TRBJ2-1	TGTGCCAGCAGTCCCCTGCGGGAGACCAATGAGCAGTTCTTC	CASSPLRETNEQFF
TRBD1	TRBV13	NA	TRBJ2-2	TGTGCCAGCAGCCTCCGGGACAGGAGGACCGGGGAGCTGTTTTTT	CASSLRDRRTGELFF
TRBD2	TRBV7-9	NA	TRBJ2-3	TGTGCCAGCAGCTCCGGACTAGCGGGGACAGATACGCAGTATTTT	CASSSGLAGTDTQYF
NA	TRBV7-6	NA	TRBJ2-7	TGTGCCAGCAGCGATTCCAGGGTTCGCGGCTACGAGCAGTACTTC	CASSDSRVRGYEQYF
NA	TRBV4-1	NA	TRBJ1-2	TGCGCCAGCAGCCAAGAGAGGTCGGTCTATGGCTACACCTTC	CASSQERSVYGYTF
TRBD2	TRBV4-2	NA	TRBJ2-1	TGTGCCAGCAGCCCTCTTAGCGGGGCATACAATGAGCAGTTCTTC	CASSPLSGAYNEQFF
TRBD2	TRBV5-8	NA	TRBJ2-7	TGTGCCAGCAGCTTGGTAGCGGGAGGCCCCTACGAGCAGTACTTC	CASSLVAGGPYEQYF
NA	TRBV5-1	NA	TRBJ1-4	TGCGCCAGCAGCTCCGACGTAGACGAAAAACTGTTTTTT	CASSSDVDEKLFF
TRBD2	TRBV15	NA	TRBJ2-5	TGTGCCACCAGCAGAGACCCGCCGGGAAGACTAGCGGGACAAGAGACCCAGTACTTC	CATSRDPPGRLAGQETQYF
NA	TRBV25-1	NA	TRBJ1-1	TGTGCCAGCAGTGAATCTCCAGGGCTGAACACTGAAGCTTTCTTT	CASSESPGLNTEAFF
TRBD1	TRBV5-6	NA	TRBJ2-7	TGTGCCAGCAGCTCGGACAGGGGCCTCGGGTACTTC	CASSSDRGLGYF
NA	TRBV27	NA	TRBJ1-1	TGTGCCAGCAGTTTCCGGGGCAGGGTCCTATCTGAAGCTTTCTTT	CASSFRGRVLSEAFF
TRBD2	TRBV4-1	NA	TRBJ2-7	TGCGCCAGCAGCCAAGGCTCCCCGGGACTAGCTTACGAGCAGTACTTC	CASSQGSPGLAYEQYF
TRBD1	TRBV10-3	NA	TRBJ2-1	TGTGCCATCTCCTTGGACAGGGGGGATGAGCAGTTCTTC	CAISLDRGDEQFF
TRBD1	TRBV2	NA	TRBJ2-7	TGTGCCAGCCGGGACAGGGGCTTCTACGAGCAGTACTTC	CASRDRGFYEQYF
NA	TRBV27	NA	TRBJ1-5	TGTGCCAGCAGTTCTCTTTGGGACGGACTTCGACATTTT	CASSSLWDGLRHF
TRBD1	TRBV27	NA	TRBJ2-7	TGTGCCAGCAGTTTTGAGGGGGCAGTCTTCGACGAGCAGTACTTC	CASSFEGAVFDEQYF
NA	TRBV13	once	TRBJ1-2	TGTGCCAGCAGCGACCGGGACTCCTATGGCTACACCTTC	CASSDRDSYGYTF
TRBD2	TRBV7-2	NA	TRBJ2-7	TGTGCCAGCAGCCCGGGAGCTAGCGGCCTGTCCTACGAGCAGTACTTC	CASSPGASGLSYEQYF
NA	TRBV27	NA	TRBJ1-1	TGTGCCAGCATCATTTATTTGGGTGGCACTGAAGCTTTCTTT	CASIIYLGGTEAFF
NA	TRBV7-3	NA	TRBJ2-3	TGTGCCAGCAGCCAGACCGGGACACCAAGCACAGATACGCAGTATTTT	CASSQTGTPSTDTQYF
NA	TRBV21-1	NA	TRBJ2-2	TGTGCCAGCAGCAAAGCGGGGACCGGGGAGCTGTTTTTT	CASSKAGTGELFF
TRBD2	TRBV27	NA	TRBJ2-7	TGTGCCAGCAGTTTTTCGGCGGGAGGGCACTACGAGCAGTACTTC	CASSFSAGGHYEQYF
NA	TRBV18	NA	TRBJ2-7	TGTGCCAGCTCACCGCAGTACCTCACGGGGACGGAGGTCTACGAGCAGTACTTC	CASSPQYLTGTEVYEQYF
NA	TRBV4-3	NA	TRBJ1-3	TGCGCCAGCAGCCAAGAAAGGTCGGGAGGGATACACACCATATATTTT	CASSQERSGGIHTIYF
TRBD1	TRBV2	NA	TRBJ1-2	TGTGCCAGCAGTGAAGGAACGGGACAGGGGTCCTATGGCTACACCTTC	CASSEGTGQGSYGYTF
NA	TRBV5-6	NA	TRBJ1-1	TGTGCCAGCAGCATCGAGAACACTGAAGCTTTCTTT	CASSIENTEAFF
NA	TRBV28	NA	TRBJ1-4	TGTGCCAGCAGTTTATCGGGTCCAGAAGGGGAAAAACTGTTTTTT	CASSLSGPEGEKLFF
NA	TRBV29-1	NA	TRBJ2-1	TGCAGCGTCCTCGGCTGGGGGAACGAGCAGTTCTTC	CSVLGWGNEQFF
NA	TRBV7-8	once	TRBJ2-1	TGTGCCAGCAGCTTGTCCGGACGGTACAATGAGCAGTTCTTC	CASSLSGRYNEQFF
NA	TRBV9	few	TRBJ1-1	TGTGCCAGCAGCGTAGGGGCAGGAGTGGGGACTGAAGCTTTCTTT	CASSVGAGVGTEAFF
TRBD1	TRBV27	NA	TRBJ1-2	TGTGCCAGCGCCCAGGGGGCGAATGGCTACACCTTC	CASAQGANGYTF
TRBD2	TRBV6-1	once	TRBJ2-7	TGTGCCAGCAGTGTTGGACTAGCGGGAACCGCCGAGCAGTACTTC	CASSVGLAGTAEQYF
NA	TRBV7-9	NA	TRBJ2-7	TGTGCCAGCAGCTTGGGGGGATACTACGAGCAGTACTTC	CASSLGGYYEQYF
TRBD2	TRBV27	NA	TRBJ2-7	TGTGCCAGCAGTTTGGCAGGGTGGAGACTAGCGCAAACCTACGAGCAGTACTTC	CASSLAGWRLAQTYEQYF
TRBD1	TRBV4-1	NA	TRBJ1-2	TGCGCCAGCAGCCAACCTACAGGGGGCATCTATGGCTACACCTTC	CASSQPTGGIYGYTF
TRBD2	TRBV27	NA	TRBJ2-3	TGTGCCAGCAGTTTTACTTTGGGACTAGGAACAGATACGCAGTATTTT	CASSFTLGLGTDTQYF
NA	TRBV7-9	NA	TRBJ2-7	TGTGCCAGCAGCCCCGGACCGGTGGAGCAGTACTTC	CASSPGPVEQYF
TRBD1	TRBV19	NA	TRBJ2-3	TGTGCCAGTAGTCCCAGGGACAGGGCTAGCACAGATACGCAGTATTTT	CASSPRDRASTDTQYF
NA	TRBV19	NA	TRBJ2-2	TGTGCCAGTAGTATAGGGTACACCGGGGAGCTGTTTTTT	CASSIGYTGELFF
NA	TRBV11-2	NA	TRBJ1-1	TGTGCCAGCAGCCGGGAGAGGGACACTGAAGCTTTCTTT	CASSRERDTEAFF
TRBD1	TRBV15	once	TRBJ1-5	TGTGCCACCAGTTTGGACAGGACCCCTCAGCCCCAGCATTTT	CATSLDRTPQPQHF
NA	TRBV4-3	NA	TRBJ2-3	TGCGCCAGCAGCCAAACCGCAGGGTCGGGCACAGATACGCAGTATTTT	CASSQTAGSGTDTQYF